Listed here are 32 T cell receptor beta chains from one sample, sequenced in a study of blood T cell repertoires in COVID-19. Generated by immunoSEQ multiplex PCR, the TCRdb table keeps only in-frame clones and is missing some. The data hold around 270,000 clones, with around 87% observed a single time. The sample consisted of peripheral blood. The receptors derive from a woman between 45 and 65 years old with acute or convalescent COVID-19.

V gene TRBV4-1 combines with J gene TRBJ2-7; 12 bases line up with TRBD2. J lost 1 base, V lost 4 bases, and 2 bases had no gene match. Germline V lookup: CDR1 MGHRA, CDR2 YSYEKL. The CDR3 contains 15 residues. CDR3 amino acids: CASSRGLAGSYEQYF. CDR3 nucleotide sequence: TGCGCCAGCAGCCGGGGACTAGCGGGTTCCTACGAGCAGTACTTC.

This rearrangement joins TRBV19 to TRBJ2-1; D is ambiguous. The germline CDR1 and CDR2 sequences are LNHDA and SQIVND (reference sequence). The CDR3 is made up of 13 amino acids. The germline V and J ends were trimmed by 3 bases and 7 bases, with 10 bases remaining between them. CDR3 in amino acids: CASSIAGWNEQFF. In DNA, the CDR3 is TGTGCCAGTAGTATCGCAGGATGGAATGAGCAGTTCTTC.

This chain connects TRBV28 to TRBJ2-3; D is unresolved. Germline V gene lookup returns CDR1 MDHEN and CDR2 SYDVKM. The V end was cut by 9 bases, the J end by 3 bases, with 4 bases between. This CDR3 region has 10 residues. The CDR3 protein is CASSTDTQYF. CDR3 nucleotide sequence: TGTGCCAGTTCGACAGATACGCAGTATTTT. Based on the CDR3 plus reference TRBV28 and TRBJ2-3, the full variable domain is DVKVTQSSRYLVKRTGEKVFLECVQDMDHENMFWYRQDPGLGLRLIYFSYDVKMKEKGDIPEGYSVSREKKERFSLILESASTNQTSMYLCASSTDTQYFGPGTRLTVL.

CDR3 sequence reads: CASSFRLHNEQFF. As DNA, the CDR3 is TGCGCCAGCAGCTTTCGACTCCACAATGAGCAGTTCTTC. The chain links TRBV5-1 to TRBJ2-1; D remains ambiguous. The ends were cut back, 2 bases at V and 5 bases at J, with 8 bases in the middle. Germline V gives CDR1 SGHRS, CDR2 YFSETQ. This CDR3 has 13 residues.

The CDR3 region has the DNA TGTGCCAGCAGTAGATCTCCGGGACAGGGTCTGTTCTACGAGCAGTACTTC. Translating gives CASSRSPGQGLFYEQYF. The genes are TRBV27 and TRBJ2-7; 9 bases align to TRBD1. This CDR3 comprises 17 residues. Germline V gene sequence: CDR1 MNHEY, CDR2 SMNVEV (reference sequence). The V gene end was trimmed by 5 bases and the J gene end by 3 bases; junction bases not matched to a gene: 14.

This CDR3 reads CASQKAGGFEAFF. The CDR3 DNA is TGTGCCAGCCAAAAGGCAGGGGGATTTGAAGCTTTCTTT. The chain has TRBV28 and TRBJ1-1, with 7 nucleotides matching TRBD1. The CDR3 loop spans 13 amino acids. Germline V gene data show CDR1 as MDHEN and CDR2 as SYDVKM. After removal of 8 bases from V and 7 bases from J, the junction contained 10 bases not matched to a gene.

The rearrangement joins TRBV10-3 to TRBJ1-1; 8 bases align to TRBD1. Germline loops: CDR1 ENHRY, CDR2 SYGVKD. This CDR3 has 17 amino acids. The V and J ends lost 0 bases and 0 bases, in that order; junction bases with no gene match: 6. CDR3 region: CAISESDRVLMNTEAFF. The CDR3 DNA reads as TGTGCCATCAGTGAGTCGGACAGGGTCCTAATGAACACTGAAGCTTTCTTT.

V usage is TRBV29-1 and J usage is TRBJ1-4, with no clear D. CDR3 size: 14 residues. Per germline, CDR1 SQVTM and CDR2 ANQGSEA. The ends were cut back, 6 bases at V and 0 bases at J, with 11 bases in the middle. DNA of the CDR3: TGCAGCGTGGTCGGACTTGCAACTAATGAAAAACTGTTTTTT. Translation: CSVVGLATNEKLFF. Based on the CDR3 plus reference TRBV29-1 and TRBJ1-4, the full variable domain is SAVISQKPSRDICQRGTSLTIQCQVDSQVTMMFWYRQQPGQSLTLIATANQGSEATYESGFVIDKFPISRPNLTFSTLTVSNMSPEDSSIYLCSVVGLATNEKLFFGSGTQLSVL.

This sequence joins TRBV9 and TRBJ2-5; D might be TRBD1 (5 bases). Trimming took 1 base from V and 0 from J, leaving 10 bases between them. The CDR3 has 15 residues. The germline CDR1 and CDR2 sequences are SGDLS and YYNGEE. The CDR3 region has the DNA TGTGCCAGCAGCGTAACAGGCTGGAACCAAGAGACCCAGTACTTC. Protein: CASSVTGWNQETQYF.

The chain carries TRBV7-9 and TRBJ2-7; 10 nucleotides align to TRBD2. Germline values: CDR1 SEHNR, CDR2 FQNEAQ (reference sequence). The ends lost 5 bases at V and 6 bases at J; junction bases unmatched: 19. The CDR3 is made up of 18 amino acids. The CDR3 region is CASSPGLATSASRGEQYF. The DNA for the CDR3 is TGTGCCAGCAGCCCGGGACTAGCGACCAGCGCATCCCGAGGCGAGCAGTACTTC. The variable domain in full, completed from reference TRBV7-9 and TRBJ2-7, reads DTGVSQNPRHKITKRGQNVTFRCDPISEHNRLYWYRQTLGQGPEFLTYFQNEAQLEKSRLLSDRFSAERPKGSFSTLEIQRTEQGDSAMYLCASSPGLATSASRGEQYFGPGTRLTVT.

V gene TRBV2 combines with J gene TRBJ1-2; 8 bases fit TRBD1. The CDR3 runs 13 residues. Germline V gives CDR1 SNHLY, CDR2 FYNNEI. J lost 4 bases, V lost 4 bases, and 2 bases had no gene match. CDR3 sequence: CASSGGQVYGYTF. DNA of the CDR3: TGTGCCAGCAGTGGGGGACAGGTCTATGGCTACACCTTC. The variable domain in full, with the rest retrieved from reference TRBV2 and TRBJ1-2, is EPEVTQTPSHQVTQMGQEVILRCVPISNHLYFYWYRQILGQKVEFLVSFYNNEISEKSEIFDDQFSVERPDGSNFTLKIRSTKLEDSAMYFCASSGGQVYGYTFGSGTRLTVV.

This sequence joins TRBV6-6 and TRBJ1-4; 9 nucleotides match TRBD1. Germline V lookup: CDR1 MNHNY, CDR2 SVGAGI (reference sequence). V lost 6 bases to trimming and J lost 8 bases; unmatched junction nucleotides: 7. The CDR3 length is 14 residues. Here the CDR3 DNA reads TGTGCCAGCAGCCTACAGGGGGCAGGGGAAAAACTGTTTTTT. Translating it yields CASSLQGAGEKLFF.

This clone was observed a single time. The V gene is TRBV2, the J gene TRBJ1-2; 10 bases are shared with TRBD1. The CDR3 covers 13 residues. Germline loops: CDR1 SNHLY, CDR2 FYNNEI. V shed 7 bases and J 8 bases; nucleotides not matched to a gene: 7. CDR3 DNA: TGTGCCAGCACTCGGGACAGGGGTGACGGCTACACCTTC. Translated, it gives CASTRDRGDGYTF.

This clone has a single count. This rearrangement joins TRBV5-6 to TRBJ2-1, with TRBD2 identical over 9 bases. J gave up 7 bases and V 1 base, and 6 bases lay outside the gene matches. The CDR3 runs to 15 residues. The V gene's germline CDR1 is SGHDT and CDR2 YYEEEE. CDR3 loop: CASSLFGGRGNEQFF. The CDR3 nucleotides read TGTGCCAGCAGCTTGTTTGGCGGGAGGGGTAATGAGCAGTTCTTC.

The chain recombines TRBV5-1 with TRBJ2-7, with 7 positions matching TRBD2. The length of the CDR3 is 16 residues. Germline values: CDR1 SGHRS, CDR2 YFSETQ. Trimming took 5 bases from V and 0 from J; bases not matched to a gene: 11. This CDR3 is CASRGASGSSSYEQYF. The CDR3 nucleotides are TGCGCCAGCAGAGGAGCTAGCGGTAGTAGCTCCTACGAGCAGTACTTC.

The chain has TRBV18 and TRBJ1-4, with TRBD1 matching over 8 bases. This CDR3 contains 15 residues. V lost 4 bases, J lost 8 bases, and 9 bases stayed unmatched. The germline V gene has CDR1 KGHSH and CDR2 LQKENI. CDR3: CASSQQGTGGEKLFF. The CDR3 nucleotides are TGTGCCAGCTCACAACAGGGGACAGGCGGAGAAAAACTGTTTTTT. Full variable domain (remainder filled in from reference TRBV18 and TRBJ1-4): NAGVMQNPRHLVRRRGQEARLRCSPMKGHSHVYWYRQLPEEGLKFMVYLQKENIIDESGMPKERFSAEFPKEGPSILRIQQVVRGDSAAYFCASSQQGTGGEKLFFGSGTQLSVL.

About this clone itself: Its ends do not fully match the called genes, so a read error is possible. The chain uses TRBV7-2 and TRBJ2-1, with 12 bases that match TRBD2. Germline CDR1 is SGHTA and CDR2 is FQGNSA. There are 15 residues in the CDR3. CDR3: CASRLGLAGYNEQFF. CDR3 bases: TGTGCCAGCAGATTAGGACTAGCGGGATACAATGAGCAGTTCTTC. Full variable domain (outside the CDR3, taken from reference TRBV7-2 and TRBJ2-1): GAGVSQSPSNKVTEKGKDVELRCDPISGHTALYWYRQSLGQGLEFLIYFQGNSAPDKSGLPSDRFSAERTGGSVSTLTIQRTQQEDSAVYLCASRLGLAGYNEQFFGPGTRLTVL.

This clone was seen only a few times. The chain couples TRBV10-3 to TRBJ2-2; the D gene is possibly TRBD2 (6 bases). CDR3 length equals 14 residues. Trimming took off 8 bases at V and 4 bases at J, with 14 bases between the two ends. Germline CDR1 reads ENHRY; CDR2 reads SYGVKD. The CDR3: CAISQTSSTGELFF. The CDR3 nucleotides are TGTGCCATCTCCCAGACTAGTAGCACCGGGGAGCTGTTTTTT.

This chain uses TRBV28 with TRBJ1-1, with D uncertain. CDR3 length equals 14 residues. Trimming removed 2 bases from V and 3 bases from J, with 10 bases in between. Per germline, CDR1 MDHEN and CDR2 SYDVKM. DNA for the CDR3: TGTGCCAGCAGTTTACCCATACGGGACACTGAAGCTTTCTTT. It yields the protein CASSLPIRDTEAFF.

This clone was recorded only once. The V gene is TRBV7-2, the J gene TRBJ2-1, with 10 bases that match TRBD2. The germline gives CDR1 SGHTA, CDR2 FQGNSA. The CDR3 totals 16 residues. The V gene end was trimmed by 5 bases and the J gene end by 0 bases; junction bases not matched to a gene: 4. The DNA for the CDR3 is TGTGCCAGCAGCCGGACTAGCGGATTCTCCTACAATGAGCAGTTCTTC. It is translated as CASSRTSGFSYNEQFF.

The chain couples TRBV27 to TRBJ2-3; D may be TRBD2 (5 bases). Per germline, CDR1 MNHEY and CDR2 SMNVEV (reference sequence). Trimming cost V 8 bases and J 3 bases, with 15 bases left between them. CDR3 size: 14 residues. CDR3 sequence (DNA): TGTGCCAGCGTAAAACGGGGTTCGACAGATACGCAGTATTTT. Translated, it gives CASVKRGSTDTQYF.

This chain connects TRBV2 to TRBJ1-4; D is unclear. The length of the CDR3 is 16 residues. Germline CDR1 reads SNHLY; CDR2 reads FYNNEI. The V gene lost 0 bases and the J gene lost 4 bases, with 12 bases spanning the gap. CDR3 sequence: CASSEALRGINEKLFF. CDR3 nucleotide sequence: TGTGCCAGCAGTGAAGCGCTTCGAGGGATTAATGAAAAACTGTTTTTT.

V is TRBV7-2 and J is TRBJ1-2; D not certain. CDR1 and CDR2 (germline): SGHTA, FQGNSA. The CDR3 runs to 14 residues. The V and J ends lost 5 bases and 2 bases respectively, with 12 bases between them. The CDR3 region is CASSPSGSNYGYTF. In DNA form, the CDR3 reads TGTGCCAGCAGCCCCTCGGGGAGCAACTATGGCTACACCTTC.

A few counts support this clone. The CDR3 region has the DNA TGTGCCAGCAGCCAGCTAGCGGGAGTACATGAGCAGTTCTTC. Its translation: CASSQLAGVHEQFF. The V gene is TRBV3-1 (or the pseudogene TRBV3-2), the J gene TRBJ2-1; 10 nucleotides agree with TRBD2. The CDR3 totals 14 residues. V lost 3 bases, J lost 8 bases, and 4 bases stayed unmatched. The germline CDR1 and CDR2 sequences are LGHDT and YNNKEL (reference sequence).

The chain carries TRBV2 and TRBJ1-2; possibly TRBD1 for D (5 bases). The CDR3 is 14 residues long. Germline V gives CDR1 SNHLY, CDR2 FYNNEI. V was clipped by 5 bases and J by 2 bases, with 12 bases between them. As DNA, the CDR3 is TGTGCCAGCAGTTCACAGGCAGTCAACTATGGCTACACCTTC. Translated, it gives CASSSQAVNYGYTF.

This chain joins TRBV25-1 and TRBJ2-3; a possible D gene is TRBD2 (5 bases). In germline, CDR1 is MGHDK, CDR2 SYGVNS. This CDR3 region has 13 residues. V lost 7 bases to trimming and J lost 0 bases, with 8 bases between them. CDR3 sequence (DNA): TGTGCCAGCACTCGCGGGAGCACAGATACGCAGTATTTT. Translation: CASTRGSTDTQYF.

V gene TRBV7-9 combines with J gene TRBJ2-3; 8 bases agree with TRBD2. Germline V gene lookup returns CDR1 SEHNR and CDR2 FQNEAQ (reference sequence). V lost 5 bases and J lost 0; bases outside the gene matches: 7. The CDR3 consists of 16 residues. Written as DNA, the CDR3 is TGTGCCAGCAGCCCCCGGCTAGCGGGCAGCACAGATACGCAGTATTTT. It encodes CASSPRLAGSTDTQYF.

The rearrangement joins TRBV9 to TRBJ2-7; 8 positions match TRBD1. CDR3 length: 15 amino acids. V lost 0 bases, J lost 3 bases, and 5 bases stayed unmatched. Germline values: CDR1 SGDLS, CDR2 YYNGEE. This CDR3 reads CASSVEGTGFYEQYF. CDR3 bases: TGTGCCAGCAGCGTAGAGGGGACAGGATTCTACGAGCAGTACTTC. The full variable domain, its missing parts supplied by reference TRBV9 and TRBJ2-7, is DSGVTQTPKHLITATGQRVTLRCSPRSGDLSVYWYQQSLDQGLQFLIQYYNGEERAKGNILERFSAQQFPDLHSELNLSSLELGDSALYFCASSVEGTGFYEQYFGPGTRLTVT.

J is TRBJ2-1 and V is TRBV9; 8 bases are a match to TRBD2. The CDR3 is 15 residues long. The germline V gene encodes CDR1 SGDLS and CDR2 YYNGEE. Trimming cost V 4 bases and J 7 bases; bases outside gene matches: 10. The CDR3 loop is CASSPPSGGDNEQFF. The CDR3 nucleotides read TGTGCCAGCAGCCCACCCTCGGGAGGGGATAATGAGCAGTTCTTC.

Only a few counts were recorded for this clone. V is TRBV4-2 and J is TRBJ2-5; D possibly corresponds to TRBD2 (6 bases). In germline, CDR1 is LGHNA, CDR2 YNFKEQ. This CDR3 region has 15 residues. V gave up 0 bases and J gave up 5 bases, with 13 bases separating them. CDR3 sequence (DNA): TGTGCCAGCAGCCAAGAAGGCGGGAAGAGGGAGACCCAGTACTTC. This codes for CASSQEGGKRETQYF.

V usage is TRBV4-1 and J usage is TRBJ1-6; 10 nucleotides match TRBD1. Germline lookup yields CDR1 MGHRA and CDR2 YSYEKL. CDR3 length equals 18 residues. Trimming cost V 0 bases and J 7 bases; bases outside gene matches: 9. CDR3 in amino acids: CASSQDGGQGNRNSPLHF. CDR3 bases: TGCGCCAGCAGCCAAGATGGGGGACAGGGGAACAGGAATTCACCCCTCCACTTT.

This chain connects TRBV7-2 to TRBJ1-5; D unclear. The CDR3 runs 14 residues. Trimming took 1 base from V and 6 from J, leaving 10 bases between them. Germline V gene data show CDR1 as SGHTA and CDR2 as FQGNSA. The CDR3 here is CASSLVPGSQPQHF. The CDR3 DNA reads TGTGCCAGCAGCTTAGTTCCCGGGAGTCAGCCCCAGCATTTT.